This entry describes one T cell receptor (beta chain). The data are from a study of response to subunit inactivated influenza vaccine. TCRdb redid the calling of the RT-PCR reads with MiXCR, one entry per CDR3 protein. Of hundreds of thousands of distinct CDR3 sequences in the sample, about 10% were seen once. The CDR3 consists of 15 residues. Deletions cut 0 bases from V and 0 bases from J, with 7 bases between. From germline, CDR1 is SGDLS and CDR2 YYNGEE. The TCR comes from a man aged 50 to 60 who received an inactivated influenza vaccine. Sequencing used PBMCs from blood, obtained on the day of vaccination. The chain recombines TRBV9 with TRBJ1-5; unclear D gene. CDR3 in amino acids: CASSVDGYSNQPQHF. The CDR3 bases are TGTGCCAGCAGCGTAGACGGTTATAGCAATCAGCCCCAGCATTTT.